This TCR beta chain is drawn from a study of blood T cell repertoires in COVID-19. Study at large: The United States, Italy and Spain provided the acute and convalescent COVID-19 samples. In each case, the material was cDNA or gDNA derived from T cells, B-cell-depleted T cells, or PBMCs.

In the study's own analysis: How many nucleated cells were present was estimated from reference gene primer amplification. Data came from immunoSEQ multiplex PCR; TCRdb stores just in-frame clones and leaves some out. D and trimming were read from the DNA, whereas the V and J calls and clone size are those reported in that table. The sample lists 50,000 to 70,000 clones; about 80% were seen once. Germline CDR1 SQVTM, CDR2 ANQGSEA. CDR3 size: 13 residues. V was shortened by 3 bases and J by 0 bases, with 8 bases between the two germline ends. This chain connects TRBV29-1 to TRBJ1-2; D is undetermined. Sequencing input: peripheral blood. The clonotype was recovered from an elderly man with COVID-19, enrolled during active disease. CDR3 DNA: TGCAGCGTTGACGAGCGGACTAACTATGGCTACACCTTC. Its translation: CSVDERTNYGYTF.